This TCR beta chain was sequenced for a study of identical twins. Template switching added a universal primer binding site, and final cDNA carried unique molecular identifiers. TCRdb re-called the 5' RACE reads with MiXCR, one entry per CDR3 protein. This sample has around 160,000 distinct CDR3 sequences, with approximately 3.5% found just once. This clonotype was observed a handful of times. The TCR was taken from a man younger than 35 in good health. Source material: memory T cells sorted from blood.

Here the CDR3 reads CASSLDTREQFF. As DNA, the CDR3 is TGTGCCAGCAGCTTAGATACCAGGGAGCAGTTCTTC. V gene TRBV11-3 combines with J gene TRBJ2-1; D gene uncertain. This CDR3 spans 12 amino acids. The V end was cut by 0 bases, the J end by 10 bases, with 7 bases between. From germline, CDR1 is SGHNT and CDR2 YENEEA.